This T cell receptor beta chain is drawn from a study of beta chain features in type 1 diabetes. Reverse transcription of all isolated RNA meant that expressed TCRB transcripts were sequenced. Measured with immunoSEQ multiplex PCR; TCRdb has only the in-frame clones, and not every one. The sample includes more than 350,000 clones, 11% of them seen just once. Deletions cut 6 bases from V and 0 bases from J, with 9 bases between. Germline V lookup: CDR1 SNHLY, CDR2 FYNNEI. This CDR3 comprises 15 residues. The sequencing input was naive CD4+ T cells from blood. This TCR was sampled from a woman between 18 and 29 years old in good health. This sequence joins TRBV2 and TRBJ1-6; unclear D gene. CDR3 DNA sequence: TGTGCCAGCAGGGAGGGTGGCTCCTATAATTCACCCCTCCACTTT. It specifies CASREGGSYNSPLHF.